This T cell receptor (beta chain) came from a study of cytomegalovirus exposure and HLA in healthy donors. Study outcomes and limitations: A later analysis showed HLA-associated TCR beta chains outstripping equally common others in clonal expansion. Donor immune exposure was known only as CMV serostatus.

The CDR3 totals 14 residues. The V and J ends lost 0 bases and 8 bases respectively, with 13 bases between them. CDR1 and CDR2 (germline): SGHVS, FQNEAQ. To note about this clone: Its antigen remains unidentified.

The PCR ran on 60 Vbeta and 13 Jbeta primers. Here immunoSEQ multiplex PCR was the method, and the copy in TCRdb shows in-frame clones only, minus some. The table shows 120,000 or so clones, with approximately 78% occurring only once. This clonotype was sampled from a woman aged 35 to 49 in good health and CMV-seropositive. The sequenced material came from PBMCs. The rearrangement uses TRBV7-8 and TRBJ1-2; a possible D gene is TRBD1 (5 bases). The CDR3 DNA follows: TGTGCCAGCAGCTTAGCTCGGGGGAATGGAGGCTACACCTTC. As protein: CASSLARGNGGYTF.